Listed here are 3 T cell receptor beta chains from one sample, sequenced in a study of low-dose radiotherapy and immunotherapy resistance in tumors (dated by TCRdb to between 2021 and 2024). This specimen's time point label, per the study, means: before trial treatment. This sample was sequenced with an Illumina HiSeq 2500. First-strand cDNA was synthesized with Superscript III and a set of TRAV- and TRBV-specific primers, covering both TCRalpha and TCRbeta chains. TCRs were amplified for 20 to 25 PCR cycles with Phusion, using a constant-region primer paired with the adapter attached to the V primers. Using fastp at Q25 and MiXCR, TCRdb reprocessed the public reads and kept productive beta chains. Every CDR3 protein is listed once, alongside the most common genes and DNA of its rows. The sample table shows under 90,000 distinct CDR3 sequences, and 15% to 20% are seen once. Together, the top ten hold about 2.8% of the sample.

The sequenced sample was PBMCs, obtained before treatment. The receptor source for this set is a male donor with prostate cancer.

The chain has TRBV5-1 and TRBJ2-5; 8 bases are a match to TRBD1. V shed 4 bases and J 11 bases; nucleotides not matched to a gene: 19. Germline V gene data show CDR1 as SGHRS and CDR2 as YFSETQ. This CDR3 is built from 16 residues. For the CDR3, the DNA is TGCGCCAGCAGCCTGGACAGGGTTAGCTCCTACAATGAGCAGTACTTC. As protein: CASSLDRVSSYNEQYF.

The table lists this clonotype with many counts. The V and J genes are TRBV4-2 and TRBJ1-4, with D uncertain. The CDR3 spans 16 residues. CDR1 and CDR2 (germline): LGHNA, YNFKEQ. V gave up 2 bases and J gave up 5 bases, with 15 bases separating them. CDR3 region: CASSQNDRVENEKLFF. CDR3 bases: TGTGCCAGCAGCCAAAATGACCGGGTAGAGAATGAAAAACTGTTTTTT.

This clonotype was seen repeatedly, ten times or more. The chain carries TRBV12-3 or TRBV12-4 and TRBJ2-2; D call uncertain. This CDR3 is 13 amino acids long. The V end was cut by 1 base, the J end by 9 bases, with 9 bases between. The DNA of the CDR3 is TGTGCCAGCAGTTTAGGACTCCGCCGGGAGCTGTTTTTT. Translated: CASSLGLRRELFF.